Below are 24 T cell receptor beta chains sequenced from a single sample in a study of T-cell memory formation after mild COVID-19. MiXCR was run by TCRdb on the 5' RACE reads, yielding one entry per CDR3 protein. The sample carries around 190,000 distinct CDR3 sequences, about 18% recorded once. Input material: PBMCs or a T cell subset sorted from them (not recorded which). The source of these receptors is a man younger than 35 who had mild COVID-19 (a few samples of this study predate the infection). Cell type and time point are not known.

This clonotype was found a few times. This chain connects TRBV4-3 to TRBJ2-3, with 7 bases lining up with TRBD2. Germline CDR1 LGHNA, CDR2 YSLEER. Germline trimming cut 4 bases from V and 3 bases from J; bases unmatched to any gene: 13. CDR3 length: 17 amino acids. Written as DNA, the CDR3 is TGCGCCAGCAGCCGGATGGGAAGGGACTACCCAACAGATACGCAGTATTTT. This gives the protein CASSRMGRDYPTDTQYF.

This clonotype was picked up a small number of times. V and J are TRBV9 and TRBJ2-1; 11 nucleotides agree with TRBD2. CDR1 is SGDLS and CDR2 is YYNGEE in the germline V gene. V was clipped by 0 bases and J by 7 bases; unmatched bases: 15. The CDR3 is 19 amino acids. CDR3 coding DNA: TGTGCCAGCAGCGTAGGGGTCCTAGCGGGGGGTCAAGTGACTAATGAGCAGTTCTTC. Protein product: CASSVGVLAGGQVTNEQFF. The whole variable domain, filled in from reference TRBV9 and TRBJ2-1, reads DSGVTQTPKHLITATGQRVTLRCSPRSGDLSVYWYQQSLDQGLQFLIQYYNGEERAKGNILERFSAQQFPDLHSELNLSSLELGDSALYFCASSVGVLAGGQVTNEQFFGPGTRLTVL.

This clonotype occurred a few times. The rearrangement links TRBV7-2 to TRBJ2-3; D gene uncertain. With 5 bases removed from V and 0 bases from J, the gap between germline ends came to 18 bases. This CDR3 comprises 17 residues. Germline CDR1 SGHTA, CDR2 FQGNSA. The CDR3 protein is CASSPRLGVLSTDTQYF. The CDR3 bases are TGTGCCAGCAGCCCGCGTCTAGGCGTTTTAAGCACAGATACGCAGTATTTT.

This chain uses TRBV20-1 with TRBJ1-5, with D possibly TRBD1 on 5 matching bases. The CDR3 contains 13 residues. Trimming stripped 3 bases from V and 3 bases from J, with 9 bases between. CDR1 is DFQATT and CDR2 is SNEGSKA in the germline V gene (reference sequence). The CDR3 here is CSASRGLNQPQHF. CDR3 in DNA: TGCAGTGCTAGTAGGGGCCTCAATCAGCCCCAGCATTTT.

This clonotype was recorded a few times. This chain uses TRBV7-9 with TRBJ2-5, with a weak D call TRBD1 (5 bases). Per germline, CDR1 SEHNR and CDR2 FQNEAQ (reference sequence). V was pared by 0 bases and J by 2 bases, with 10 bases between. This CDR3 region has 15 residues. CDR3 protein: CASSLAYRNQETQYF. DNA for the CDR3: TGTGCCAGCAGCTTAGCTTACAGGAATCAAGAGACCCAGTACTTC. Complete variable domain (other parts from reference TRBV7-9 and TRBJ2-5): DTGVSQNPRHKITKRGQNVTFRCDPISEHNRLYWYRQTLGQGPEFLTYFQNEAQLEKSRLLSDRFSAERPKGSFSTLEIQRTEQGDSAMYLCASSLAYRNQETQYFGPGTRLLVL.

CDR3 region: CAWGGRAGTANSPLHF. The DNA of the CDR3 is TGTGCCTGGGGCGGCAGAGCCGGGACAGCGAATTCACCCCTCCACTTT. The J gene is TRBJ1-6, the V gene TRBV30; 7 bases match TRBD1. V shed 5 bases, J shed 7 bases, and the junction held 14 bases outside the gene matches. This CDR3 comprises 16 residues. From germline, CDR1 is GTSNPN and CDR2 SVGIG (reference sequence).

V is TRBV5-1 and J is TRBJ2-7; 7 nucleotides agree with TRBD1. V trimming: 3 bases; J trimming: 3 bases; junction bases outside the gene matches: 6. The CDR3 has 14 amino acids. CDR1 is SGHRS and CDR2 is YFSETQ in the germline V gene. CDR3: CASSSGTAFYEQYF. Written as DNA, the CDR3 is TGCGCCAGCAGCTCCGGGACAGCGTTCTACGAGCAGTACTTC.

Only one count was recorded for this clonotype. The chain carries TRBV20-1 and TRBJ2-2, with D uncertain. The CDR3 sequence is 13 residues long. V shed 6 bases and J shed 6 bases, with 14 bases lying between them. Looked up from germline, CDR1 is DFQATT and CDR2 is SNEGSKA (reference sequence). The CDR3 coding sequence is TGCAGTGCCCCCAATTACCCATCCGGGGAGCTGTTTTTT. It yields the protein CSAPNYPSGELFF.

This clonotype was seen a few times. The chain has TRBV21-1 and TRBJ2-7; TRBD1 is taken as the D call from the table, unchecked against the DNA. TRBV21-1 has pseudogene status. The CDR3 extends over 16 amino acids. This CDR3 reads CASSKGQGPGGDEQYV. CDR3 nucleotides: TGTGCCAGCAGCAAAGGGCAGGGTCCCGGCGGGGACGAGCAGTACGTC.

This chain connects TRBV6-2 or TRBV6-3 to TRBJ2-7; 9 bases are a match to TRBD2. This CDR3 region has 15 residues. CDR1 is MNHEY and CDR2 is SVGEGT in the germline V gene. V was pared by 4 bases and J by 6 bases, with 10 bases of the junction left unmatched. Here the CDR3 reads CASSSGLAQLFEQYF. CDR3 nucleotide sequence: TGTGCCAGCAGTTCAGGACTAGCGCAACTCTTCGAGCAGTACTTC.

This clonotype was counted a few times. The chain is built from TRBV7-3 and TRBJ1-1, with 8 bases identical to TRBD1. V lost 3 bases and J lost 4; bases outside the gene matches: 10. The CDR3 is 16 residues long. Germline values: CDR1 SGHTA, CDR2 FQGTGA. This chain's CDR3 is CASSFMGQGAPTEAFF. Written as DNA, the CDR3 is TGTGCCAGCAGCTTTATGGGGCAGGGGGCTCCCACTGAAGCTTTCTTT.

The rearrangement links TRBV20-1 to TRBJ2-7, with unresolved D. CDR1 and CDR2 from the germline V gene are DFQATT and SNEGSKA (reference sequence). The CDR3 contains 16 residues. With 0 bases removed from V and 4 bases from J, the gap between germline ends came to 19 bases. CDR3: CSARDLERDARYEQYV. CDR3 bases: TGCAGTGCTAGAGATCTTGAGAGAGACGCCCGGTACGAGCAGTACGTC.

The chain recombines TRBV4-1 with TRBJ2-1; 9 bases align to TRBD2. CDR3 length: 14 residues. Germline lookup yields CDR1 MGHRA and CDR2 YSYEKL. J gave up 4 bases and V 6 bases, and 4 bases lay outside the gene matches. This chain's CDR3 is CASSRSGGYNEQFF. As DNA, the CDR3 is TGCGCCAGCAGTAGGAGCGGGGGGTACAATGAGCAGTTCTTC.

The chain links TRBV6-2 or TRBV6-3 to TRBJ1-5, with TRBD1 identical over 7 bases. The CDR3 is 13 residues long. Germline loops: CDR1 MNHEY, CDR2 SVGEGT. Germline trimming cut 6 bases from V and 7 bases from J; bases unmatched to any gene: 6. This CDR3 is CASRADRNQPQHF. CDR3 in DNA: TGTGCCAGCAGAGCGGACAGGAACCAGCCCCAGCATTTT.

V is TRBV4-3 and J is TRBJ1-5; TRBD1 matches 7 bases. The germline V gene has CDR1 LGHNA and CDR2 YSLEER. There are 13 residues in the CDR3. V lost 4 bases to trimming and J lost 7 bases; unmatched junction nucleotides: 4. This chain's CDR3 is CASSPNRGQPQHF. DNA for the CDR3: TGCGCCAGCAGCCCTAACAGGGGCCAGCCCCAGCATTTT.

The genes are TRBV7-9 and TRBJ1-5, with D possibly matching TRBD1 (6 bases). Germline V gene lookup returns CDR1 SEHNR and CDR2 FQNEAQ (reference sequence). This CDR3 has 12 amino acids. V shed 5 bases and J shed 11 bases, with 13 bases lying between them. CDR3 residues: CASSRSPGAQHF. CDR3 DNA: TGTGCCAGCAGCCGATCCCCAGGGGCCCAGCATTTT.

This clonotype appeared many times. CDR3 residues: CATKSGQIRNSGNTIYF. CDR3 coding DNA: TGTGCCACCAAGTCGGGACAGATTAGAAACTCTGGAAACACCATATATTTT. This chain connects TRBV21-1 to TRBJ1-3; the D segment call TRBD1 is taken from the table without a DNA check. TRBV21-1 is marked as a pseudogene. The CDR3 covers 17 residues.

To note about this clonotype: Its ends do not fully match the called genes, so a read error is possible. This chain connects TRBV7-7 to TRBJ2-5; no clear D. This CDR3 spans 12 amino acids. Germline CDR1 and CDR2: SSHAT and FNYEAQ (reference sequence). This chain's CDR3 is CASSLNGETQYF. The CDR3 DNA reads TGTGCTAGCAGCTTAAACGGAGAGACCCAGTACTTC. Drawing the rest from reference TRBV7-7 and TRBJ2-5, the complete variable domain is GAGVSQSPRYKVTKRGQDVTLRCDPISSHATLYWYQQALGQGPEFLTYFNYEAQPDKSGLPSDRFSAERPEGSISTLTIQRTEQRDSAMYRCASSLNGETQYFGPGTRLLVL.

This clonotype came up once. The chain is built from TRBV12-3 or TRBV12-4 and TRBJ1-2; D unresolved. Trimming removed 6 bases from V and 4 bases from J, with 12 bases in between. CDR3 length: 13 residues. The CDR3 loop is CASSPGRGYGYTF. Here the CDR3 DNA reads TGTGCCAGCAGCCCTGGACGTGGCTATGGCTACACCTTC.

This chain uses TRBV4-2 with TRBJ2-5; 7 bases line up with TRBD2. From germline, CDR1 is LGHNA and CDR2 YNFKEQ. The CDR3 consists of 15 residues. After removal of 2 bases from V and 1 base from J, the junction contained 4 bases not matched to a gene. The chain's CDR3 is CASSQTGGPQETQYF. DNA for the CDR3: TGTGCCAGCAGCCAAACGGGGGGACCCCAAGAGACCCAGTACTTC.

With regard to this clonotype: The CDR3 does not close with the conserved phenylalanine or tryptophan, likely indicating a read error. Because the CDR3's place on the DNA is in doubt, the DNA is left out and the CDR3 is given as listed by TCRdb. The chain employs TRBV21-1 and TRBJ2-1. TRBV21-1 is marked as a pseudogene. The CDR3 is 14 residues long, ends included. CDR3 in amino acids: CASSKGSGWIRPFL.

The chain is built from TRBV20-1 and TRBJ2-3; 8 bases align to TRBD1. V lost 8 bases, J lost 2 bases, and 9 bases stayed unmatched. Germline CDR1 reads DFQATT; CDR2 reads SNEGSKA (reference sequence). The CDR3 consists of 14 residues. In DNA, the CDR3 is TGCAGTCGGACAGGGATTGAGTCCACAGATACGCAGTATTTT. Its translation: CSRTGIESTDTQYF.

This clonotype has a handful of counts. The V gene is TRBV27, the J gene TRBJ2-3; D call uncertain. CDR3 size: 13 residues. CDR1 is MNHEY, CDR2 SMNVEV, per germline (reference sequence). V dropped 7 bases and J dropped 1 base, with 9 bases sitting between them. DNA of the CDR3: TGTGCCAGCAAGGCCACCGGCACAGATACGCAGTATTTT. Translated, it gives CASKATGTDTQYF.

With respect to this clonotype: Compared with germline, one end of the junction differs, possibly owing to a read error. The chain is built from TRBV5-1 and TRBJ2-5; D remains ambiguous. The CDR3 has 14 amino acids. Germline CDR1 is SGHRS and CDR2 is YFSETQ. The chain's CDR3 is CASSLDGRQETRYF. CDR3 DNA sequence: TGCGCCAGCAGCTTGGATGGAAGACAAGAGACCCGGTACTTC.